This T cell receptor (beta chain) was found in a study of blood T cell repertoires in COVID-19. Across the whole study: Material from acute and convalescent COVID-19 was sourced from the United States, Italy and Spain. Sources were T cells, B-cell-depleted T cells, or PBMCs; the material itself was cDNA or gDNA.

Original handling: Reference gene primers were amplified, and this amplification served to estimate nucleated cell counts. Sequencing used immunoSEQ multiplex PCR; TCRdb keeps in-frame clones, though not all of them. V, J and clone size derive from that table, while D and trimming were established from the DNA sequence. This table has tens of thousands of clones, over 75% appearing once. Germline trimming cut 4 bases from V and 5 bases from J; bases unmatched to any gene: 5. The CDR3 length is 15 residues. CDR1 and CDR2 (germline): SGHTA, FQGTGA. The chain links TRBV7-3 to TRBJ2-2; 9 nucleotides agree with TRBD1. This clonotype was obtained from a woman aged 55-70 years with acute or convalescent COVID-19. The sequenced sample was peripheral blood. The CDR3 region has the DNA TGTGCCAGCAGCTCGGGGACAGGGTTAACCGGGGAGCTGTTTTTT. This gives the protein CASSSGTGLTGELFF.